This T cell receptor beta chain was recovered during a study of response to subunit inactivated influenza vaccine (dated by TCRdb to the late 2010s). With regard to the full study: To follow how T cells responded to a trivalent subunit inactivated influenza vaccine, the researchers relied on deep quantitative profiling of the T cell receptor repertoire. On the study overall, not on this receptor specifically: The authors suggested that each seasonal influenza vaccination may recruit only a limited number of new T cells.

Comments on this clonotype: Its antigen is currently not known. Base qualities were left out, and no much larger clone turns up one base away.

Library preparation was by RT-PCR. The data were produced on an Illumina HiSeq 2500. TCRdb ran its own pipeline on the public reads, namely fastp trimming at Q25 and MiXCR clone calling, and kept in-frame beta chains. For every CDR3 protein sequence, its rows merge into one entry that carries the most common genes and DNA. This sample has approximately 230,000 distinct CDR3 sequences in its table, and more than 10% of those were observed once. Of the sample, 7.8% falls within the top ten clones. Taken from cysteine to phenylalanine, the CDR3 has 14 residues. CDR3 DNA only is kept here, 42 bases in frame from base 1. The CDR1 and CDR2 encoded by the germline V gene (reference sequence) are MNHEY and SMNVEV. Germline trimming: 7 bases from V, 10 bases from J; junction bases outside gene matches: 7.

Sequenced material: non-naive T cells sorted from PBMCs, taken around 15 days before vaccination. In light of the paper, this sample's cell subset or site label describes: memory T cell fraction. The source is a man aged 50 or older who received an inactivated influenza vaccine. Donor details come from another sample of the same person, matched by shared clones. This receptor chain uses TRBV27 and TRBJ2-1, with 13 bases aligning to TRBD2. Read as DNA, the sequence is TGTGCCAGCATAGGACTAGCGGGAGTTAAGGAGCAGTTCTTC. This sequence encodes CASIGLAGVKEQFF.